The 8 T cell receptor beta chains given below trace back to one sample, sequenced in a study of blood T cell repertoires in COVID-19. Data came from immunoSEQ multiplex PCR; TCRdb stores just in-frame clones and leaves some out. The repertoire includes about 220,000 clones, 65% to 90% of them detected once, and under 2.5% sits in the top ten. Sample: peripheral blood. The receptors here all came from a man aged 35 to 55 who had recovered from COVID-19.

This clone was picked up a small number of times. The same CDR3 can be traced to other DNA sequences in this sample. The rearrangement links TRBV7-2 to TRBJ2-2; D is ambiguous. In germline, CDR1 is SGHTA, CDR2 FQGNSA. The CDR3 is made up of 14 amino acids. V was trimmed by 2 bases and J by 1 base, leaving 5 bases between them. This CDR3 reads CASSLSGNTGELFF. The CDR3 nucleotides are TGTGCCAGCAGCTTATCAGGGAACACCGGGGAGCTGTTTTTT.

This chain connects TRBV29-1 to TRBJ1-1, with 9 bases aligning to TRBD1. The CDR3 contains 13 residues. Germline V gene sequence: CDR1 SQVTM, CDR2 ANQGSEA. V lost 7 bases and J lost 7; bases outside the gene matches: 10. CDR3 amino acids: CSGLTGGSLEAFF. CDR3 DNA sequence: TGCAGCGGCCTTACAGGGGGCTCCCTTGAAGCTTTCTTT.

This clone was detected once. The genes are TRBV4-3 and TRBJ1-1, with a possible D match to TRBD1 (6 bases). Germline CDR1 and CDR2: LGHNA and YSLEER. V was trimmed by 0 bases and J by 0 bases, leaving 20 bases between them. This CDR3 comprises 19 residues. The CDR3 sequence is CASSQDKAGRGRVNTEAFF. The DNA of the CDR3 is TGCGCCAGCAGCCAAGATAAGGCGGGCAGGGGAAGGGTGAACACTGAAGCTTTCTTT.

This clone was seen more than once but under ten times. The gene calls are TRBV11-3 and TRBJ1-1, with D maybe TRBD1 (6 bases). The CDR3 contains 12 residues. Per germline, CDR1 SGHNT and CDR2 YENEEA. Trimming removed 5 bases from V and 8 bases from J, with 12 bases in between. CDR3: CASSRPGTEAFF. The CDR3 DNA follows: TGTGCCAGCAGCCGTCCAGGGACAGAAGCTTTCTTT.

This rearrangement joins TRBV9 to TRBJ1-1, with D possibly matching TRBD1 (6 bases). The CDR3 has 13 amino acids. V lost 0 bases to trimming and J lost 5 bases, with 8 bases between them. Looked up from germline, CDR1 is SGDLS and CDR2 is YYNGEE. The CDR3 DNA reads as TGTGCCAGCAGCGTAGGGGGGCGAACTGAAGCTTTCTTT. This encodes CASSVGGRTEAFF. The full variable domain, with the rest looked up from reference TRBV9 and TRBJ1-1, is DSGVTQTPKHLITATGQRVTLRCSPRSGDLSVYWYQQSLDQGLQFLIQYYNGEERAKGNILERFSAQQFPDLHSELNLSSLELGDSALYFCASSVGGRTEAFFGQGTRLTVV.

This clone was detected only once. The rearrangement links TRBV5-1 to TRBJ1-3; no reliable D call. V dropped 6 bases and J dropped 0 bases, with 10 bases sitting between them. Germline V gene sequence: CDR1 SGHRS, CDR2 YFSETQ. The CDR3 sequence is 14 residues long. The CDR3 loop is CASTRDLSGNTIYF. As DNA, the CDR3 is TGCGCCAGCACCCGGGATCTCTCTGGAAACACCATATATTTT.

The chain combines TRBV10-3 with TRBJ1-6, with D perhaps TRBD1 (6 bases). This CDR3 has 15 amino acids. CDR1 is ENHRY, CDR2 SYGVKD, per germline. Trimming removed 6 bases at V and 0 bases at J, with 9 bases between. CDR3 nucleotide sequence: TGTGCCATCAGCACCAGGGGCTCCTATAATTCACCCCTCCACTTT. Its translation: CAISTRGSYNSPLHF.

This clone is a singleton in its sample. The CDR3: CAIRNRGTSSYNEQFF. CDR3 nucleotide sequence: TGTGCCATCAGGAACCGGGGGACTAGCTCCTACAATGAGCAGTTCTTC. This chain connects TRBV10-3 to TRBJ2-1; 8 bases align to TRBD2. The CDR3 is 16 amino acids. Per the germline V gene, CDR1 is ENHRY and CDR2 is SYGVKD. V lost 6 bases, J lost 0 bases, and 7 bases stayed unmatched.